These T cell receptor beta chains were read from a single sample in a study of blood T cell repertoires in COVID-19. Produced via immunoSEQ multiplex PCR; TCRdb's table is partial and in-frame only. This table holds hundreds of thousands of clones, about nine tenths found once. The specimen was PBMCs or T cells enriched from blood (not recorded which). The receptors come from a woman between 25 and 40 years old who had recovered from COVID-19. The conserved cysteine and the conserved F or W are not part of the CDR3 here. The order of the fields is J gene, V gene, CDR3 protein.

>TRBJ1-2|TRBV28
ASSSHRGYGYT
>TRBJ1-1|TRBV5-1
ASSRGAGWFMGTEAF
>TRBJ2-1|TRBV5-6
ASSWGLAGVGNEQF
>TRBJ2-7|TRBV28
ASSSGTRNEQY
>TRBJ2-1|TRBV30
AWSGSTYNEQF
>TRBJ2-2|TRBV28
ASSNLGRGNTGELF
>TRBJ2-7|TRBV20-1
SASKYRGPYEQY
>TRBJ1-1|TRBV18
ASSRRETGNTCTEAF
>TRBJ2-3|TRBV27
ASSRDRAGDTQY
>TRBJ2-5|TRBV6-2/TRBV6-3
ASSYSAGQGTQY
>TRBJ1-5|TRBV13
ASSQGGTAKNQPQH
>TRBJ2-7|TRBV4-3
ASSQEGAPYEQY
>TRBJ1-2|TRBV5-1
ASSLSGTNYGYT
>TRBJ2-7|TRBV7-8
ASSLLETYEQY
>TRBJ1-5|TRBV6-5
ASSYDYRGNQPQH
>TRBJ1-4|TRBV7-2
ASSLPGQGHEKLF
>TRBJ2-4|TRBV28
ASRAWGVTKNIQY
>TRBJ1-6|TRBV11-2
ASSSEAGMYSPLH
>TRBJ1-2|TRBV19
ASSMGRGIYGYT
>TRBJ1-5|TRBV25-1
ASSDSSNQPQH
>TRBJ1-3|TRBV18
ASSPPSRGTGNTIY
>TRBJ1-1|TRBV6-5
ASSYRGKTEAF
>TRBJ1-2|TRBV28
ASSLGQGVKPNYGYT
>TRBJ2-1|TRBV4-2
ASSHVKSGSNNEQF
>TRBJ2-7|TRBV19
ASSTDREINEQY
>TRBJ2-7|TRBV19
ASSGGQGFSYEQY
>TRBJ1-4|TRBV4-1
ASSQEHGTPPEKLF
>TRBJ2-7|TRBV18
ASSPPASGGSYEQY
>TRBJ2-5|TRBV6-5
ASSPLTGGDETQY
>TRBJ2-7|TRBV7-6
ASSPALGQGGYEQY
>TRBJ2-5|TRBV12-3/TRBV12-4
ASSIRDGETQY
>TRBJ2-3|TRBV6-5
ASSYGDRGTDTQY
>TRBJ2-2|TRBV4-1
ASSQGGLAKRTGELF
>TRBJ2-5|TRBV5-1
ASSPGQGFQETQY
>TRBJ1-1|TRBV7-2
ASSPAGVNTEAF
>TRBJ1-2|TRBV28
ASSSRGQIYGYT
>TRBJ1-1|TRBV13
ASSWAGTEAF
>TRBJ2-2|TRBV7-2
ASSFRVGKRMNTGELF
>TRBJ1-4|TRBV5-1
ASSLEQSNEKLF
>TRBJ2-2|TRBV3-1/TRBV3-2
ASSQDLAGYYTGELF